This TCR beta chain was sequenced during a study of blood T cell repertoires in COVID-19. Study-level information: Sites across the United States, Italy and Spain contributed samples from acute and convalescent COVID-19.

Deletions cut 2 bases from V and 3 bases from J, with 17 bases between. Germline CDR1 reads MNHEY; CDR2 reads SVGAGI. The length of the CDR3 is 16 residues. Clinical history as reported by participants underpinned cohort assignment. For recovered donors of Cohort 3, there were two negative PCRs, clearance, or symptom resolution. Original analysis: Nucleated cell counts were estimated from reference gene primer amplification. Some clones are missing from TCRdb's copy, which holds only in-frame ones; the method was immunoSEQ multiplex PCR. The V and J calls and clone size were taken over from that table, and D and trimming were inferred from the DNA. The table records around 300,000 clones, approximately 89% of them present only once.

The source is a woman aged 25 to 39 who had recovered from COVID-19. The source material was PBMCs or T cells enriched from blood (not recorded which). The chain combines TRBV6-5 with TRBJ2-7; possibly TRBD1 for D (6 bases). The CDR3, as DNA: TGTGCCAGCAGTTACATCTATGGCAGGGGAAGCTACGAGCAGTACTTC. Translated, it gives CASSYIYGRGSYEQYF.